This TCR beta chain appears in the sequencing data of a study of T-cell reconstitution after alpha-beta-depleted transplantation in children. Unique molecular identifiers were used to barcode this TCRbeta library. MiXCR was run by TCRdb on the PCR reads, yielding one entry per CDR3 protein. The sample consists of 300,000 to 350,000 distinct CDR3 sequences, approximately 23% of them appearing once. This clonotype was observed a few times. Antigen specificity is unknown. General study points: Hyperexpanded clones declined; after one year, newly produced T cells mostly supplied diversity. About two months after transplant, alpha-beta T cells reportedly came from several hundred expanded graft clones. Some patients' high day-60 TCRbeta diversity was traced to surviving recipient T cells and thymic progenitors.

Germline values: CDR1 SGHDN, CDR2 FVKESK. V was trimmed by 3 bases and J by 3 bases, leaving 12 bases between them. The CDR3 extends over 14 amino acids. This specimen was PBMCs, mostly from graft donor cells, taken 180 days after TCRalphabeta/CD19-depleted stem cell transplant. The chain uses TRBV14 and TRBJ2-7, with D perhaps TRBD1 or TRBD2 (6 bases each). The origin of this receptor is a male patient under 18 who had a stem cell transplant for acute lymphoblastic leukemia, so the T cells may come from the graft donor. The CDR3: CASSHQGGYYEQYF. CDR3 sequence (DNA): TGTGCCAGCAGCCACCAAGGGGGGTACTACGAGCAGTACTTC.